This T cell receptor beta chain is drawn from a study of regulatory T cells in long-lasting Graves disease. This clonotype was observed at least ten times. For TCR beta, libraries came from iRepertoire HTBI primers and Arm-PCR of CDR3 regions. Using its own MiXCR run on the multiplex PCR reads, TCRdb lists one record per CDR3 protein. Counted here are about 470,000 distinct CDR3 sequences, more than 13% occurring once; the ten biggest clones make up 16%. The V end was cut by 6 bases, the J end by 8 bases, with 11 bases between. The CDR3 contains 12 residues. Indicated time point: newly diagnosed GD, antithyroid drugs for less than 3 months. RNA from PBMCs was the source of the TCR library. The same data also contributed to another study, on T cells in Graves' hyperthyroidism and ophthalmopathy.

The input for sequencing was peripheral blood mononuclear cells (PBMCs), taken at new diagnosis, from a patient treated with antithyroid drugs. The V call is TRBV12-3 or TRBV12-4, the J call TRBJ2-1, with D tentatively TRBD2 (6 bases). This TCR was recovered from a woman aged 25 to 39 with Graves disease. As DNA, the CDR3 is TGTGCCAGCAGCATTAGCGGCGATGAGCAGTTCTTC. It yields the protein CASSISGDEQFF.